These 13 T cell receptor beta chains originate from one sample sequenced in a study of blood T cell repertoires in COVID-19. The assay was immunoSEQ multiplex PCR, and TCRdb's table has in-frame clones only and misses some. The sample has 80,000 to 95,000 clones; approximately 81% are singletons. Source material: peripheral blood. All receptors derive from a man at least 80 years old with acute or convalescent COVID-19.

V gene TRBV18 combines with J gene TRBJ2-5; 10 bases match TRBD2. Germline V gene data show CDR1 as KGHSH and CDR2 as LQKENI. The CDR3 has 16 amino acids. Trimming at V came to 2 bases and at J to 5 bases, leaving 8 bases not matched to a gene. The CDR3 nucleotides read TGTGCCAGCTCACCAGGACCGACTAGCGGGCAGGAGACCCAGTACTTC. Its protein product is CASSPGPTSGQETQYF.

The chain employs TRBV5-6 and TRBJ2-1; 9 nucleotides align to TRBD2. The germline gives CDR1 SGHDT, CDR2 YYEEEE. Unmatched junction bases numbered 10, after V lost 3 bases and J lost 3 bases. This CDR3 contains 17 residues. The CDR3 loop reads CASSYRLAVGYYNEQFF. CDR3 sequence (DNA): TGTGCCAGCAGCTATCGACTAGCGGTGGGTTACTACAATGAGCAGTTCTTC. The whole variable domain, filled in from reference TRBV5-6 and TRBJ2-1, reads DAGVTQSPTHLIKTRGQQVTLRCSPKSGHDTVSWYQQALGQGPQFIFQYYEEEERQRGNFPDRFSGHQFPNYSSELNVNALLLGDSALYLCASSYRLAVGYYNEQFFGPGTRLTVL.

The chain combines TRBV19 with TRBJ1-5; weak D call: TRBD1 (5 bases). The ends were cut back, 4 bases at V and 7 bases at J, with 20 bases in the middle. Germline CDR1 is LNHDA and CDR2 is SQIVND (reference sequence). This CDR3 has 16 amino acids. In DNA form, the CDR3 reads TGTGCCAGTAGTACAGATTCGGGCGGGGCCCAACAGCCCCAGCATTTT. This sequence encodes CASSTDSGGAQQPQHF.

The chain employs TRBV12-3 or TRBV12-4 and TRBJ2-3; D is possibly TRBD1 (6 bases). V lost 5 bases to trimming and J lost 3 bases, with 9 bases between them. The CDR3 runs to 13 residues. CDR3 loop: CASSPTGTDTQYF. DNA for the CDR3: TGTGCCAGCAGTCCCACAGGGACAGATACGCAGTATTTT.

This clone was observed a single time. V usage is TRBV6-2 or TRBV6-3 and J usage is TRBJ1-2, with D possibly being TRBD1 (5 bases). There are 15 residues in the CDR3. Looked up from germline, CDR1 is MNHEY and CDR2 is SVGEGT. Trimming cost V 0 bases and J 2 bases, with 10 bases left between them. As DNA, the CDR3 is TGTGCCAGCAGTTACTCGGGGGGGAGAAACTATGGCTACACCTTC. It encodes CASSYSGGRNYGYTF.

This chain connects TRBV11-2 to TRBJ2-5; TRBD1 might be the D (5 bases). Per the germline V gene, CDR1 is SGHAT and CDR2 is FQNNGV. The germline V and J ends were trimmed by 3 bases and 1 base, with 6 bases remaining between them. CDR3 length: 13 amino acids. The CDR3 region has the DNA TGTGCCAGCAGCTTTCAGGGCCAAGAGACCCAGTACTTC. This encodes CASSFQGQETQYF.

This rearrangement joins TRBV11-1 to TRBJ2-2; D is possibly TRBD2 (5 bases). CDR3 length: 14 amino acids. V lost 8 bases and J 1 base, leaving 11 bases between the germline ends. Germline CDR1 reads SGHAT; CDR2 reads FQDESV (reference sequence). CDR3 sequence: CASGSRGNTGELFF. Here the CDR3 DNA reads TGTGCCAGCGGGAGTAGAGGGAACACCGGGGAGCTGTTTTTT.

The V gene is TRBV15, the J gene TRBJ2-7; TRBD1 aligns across 7 bases. The CDR3 is 14 amino acids. Germline V gives CDR1 LNHNV, CDR2 YYDKDF (reference sequence). The V segment lost 5 bases and the J segment 2 bases; nucleotides outside the gene matches: 6. Here the CDR3 reads CATSPGGQTYEQYF. The CDR3 nucleotides read TGTGCCACCAGCCCAGGGGGACAAACCTACGAGCAGTACTTC.

This chain joins TRBV11-1 and TRBJ2-2, with D perhaps TRBD1 (5 bases). Trimming cost V 2 bases and J 7 bases, with 11 bases left between them. The length of the CDR3 is 14 residues. Per the germline V gene, CDR1 is SGHAT and CDR2 is FQDESV (reference sequence). Here the CDR3 reads CASSLRGGIGELFF. The CDR3 DNA sequence: TGTGCCAGCAGCTTAAGGGGTGGAATCGGGGAGCTGTTTTTT.

This clone was detected once. The genes are TRBV5-4 and TRBJ2-1; D remains unclear. CDR3 length: 11 amino acids. The germline V gene has CDR1 SGHNT and CDR2 YYREEE (reference sequence). With 2 bases removed from V and 8 bases from J, the gap between germline ends came to 5 bases. CDR3 nucleotides: TGTGCCAGCAGCTTAGAGCATGAGCAGTTCTTC. Its translation: CASSLEHEQFF.

The chain joins TRBV7-9 to TRBJ2-3, with D perhaps TRBD1 (5 bases). Between the trimmed V and J ends, which lost 1 base and 2 bases, there was a span of 7 bases. The CDR3 runs 14 residues. CDR1 SEHNR and CDR2 FQNEAQ come from the germline V gene (reference sequence). DNA for the CDR3: TGTGCCAGCAGCTTAGAGGGGATCACAGATACGCAGTATTTT. Its translation is CASSLEGITDTQYF.

This chain joins TRBV18 and TRBJ2-7, with TRBD1 as a possible D gene (6 bases). From germline, CDR1 is KGHSH and CDR2 LQKENI. Trimming removed 4 bases at V and 2 bases at J, with 15 bases between. The CDR3 loop spans 15 amino acids. The DNA for the CDR3 is TGTGCCAGCTCACTAAACCGGGACACCACCTACGAGCAGTACTTC. Protein: CASSLNRDTTYEQYF.

This clone has just one count. The V call is TRBV9, the J call TRBJ1-3, with no clear D. The CDR3 extends over 14 amino acids. Trimming shortened V by 0 bases and J by 2 bases, and 6 bases separated the two germline ends. CDR1 SGDLS and CDR2 YYNGEE come from the germline V gene. CDR3 sequence (DNA): TGTGCCAGCAGCGTAGGTGCAGCTGGAAACACCATATATTTT. Its protein is CASSVGAAGNTIYF.